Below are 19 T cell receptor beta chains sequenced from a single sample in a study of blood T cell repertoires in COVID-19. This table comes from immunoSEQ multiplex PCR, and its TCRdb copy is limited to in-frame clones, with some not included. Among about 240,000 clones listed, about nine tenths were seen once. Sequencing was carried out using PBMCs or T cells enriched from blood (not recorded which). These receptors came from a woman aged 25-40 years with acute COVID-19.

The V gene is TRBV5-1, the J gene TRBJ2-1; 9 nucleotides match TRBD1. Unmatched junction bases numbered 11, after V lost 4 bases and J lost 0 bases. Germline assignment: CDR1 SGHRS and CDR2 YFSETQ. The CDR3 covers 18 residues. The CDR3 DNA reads TGCGCCAGCAGCCCAACCGGGACAGGGATGAGCTCCTACAATGAGCAGTTCTTC. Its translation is CASSPTGTGMSSYNEQFF.

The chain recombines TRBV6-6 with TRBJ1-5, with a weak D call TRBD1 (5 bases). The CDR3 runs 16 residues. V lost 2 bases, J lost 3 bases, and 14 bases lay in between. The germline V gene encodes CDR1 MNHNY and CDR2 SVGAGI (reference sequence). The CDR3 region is CASSYLPGDNNQPQHF. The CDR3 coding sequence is TGTGCCAGCAGTTACCTACCGGGGGATAACAATCAGCCCCAGCATTTT.

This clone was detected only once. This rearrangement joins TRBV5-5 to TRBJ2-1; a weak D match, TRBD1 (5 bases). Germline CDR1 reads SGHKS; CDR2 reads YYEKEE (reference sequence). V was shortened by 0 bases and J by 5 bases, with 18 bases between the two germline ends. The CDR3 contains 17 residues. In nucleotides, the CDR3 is TGTGCCAGCAGCTTGGACGTGTGGGGCCTTAAGGACAATGAGCAGTTCTTC. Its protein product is CASSLDVWGLKDNEQFF.

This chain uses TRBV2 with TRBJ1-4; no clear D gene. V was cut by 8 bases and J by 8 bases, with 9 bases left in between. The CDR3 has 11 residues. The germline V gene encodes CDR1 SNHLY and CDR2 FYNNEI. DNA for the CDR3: TGTGCCAGCCTTGTCAGGGAAAAACTGTTTTTT. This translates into CASLVREKLFF.

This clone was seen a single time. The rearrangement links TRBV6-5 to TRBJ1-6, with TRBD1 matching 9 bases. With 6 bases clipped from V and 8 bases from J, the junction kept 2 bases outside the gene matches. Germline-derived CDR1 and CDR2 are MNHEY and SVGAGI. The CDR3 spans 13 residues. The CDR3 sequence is CASRGQGDSPLHF. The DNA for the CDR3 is TGTGCCAGCAGGGGACAGGGTGATTCACCCCTCCACTTT.

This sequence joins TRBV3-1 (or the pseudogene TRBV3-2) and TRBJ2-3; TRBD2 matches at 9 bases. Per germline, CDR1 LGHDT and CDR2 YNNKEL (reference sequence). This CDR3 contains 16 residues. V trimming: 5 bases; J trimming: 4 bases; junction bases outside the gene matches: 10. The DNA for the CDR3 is TGTGCCAGCAGCGCCATTAGCGGGGGACGTGCAGATACGCAGTATTTT. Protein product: CASSAISGGRADTQYF.

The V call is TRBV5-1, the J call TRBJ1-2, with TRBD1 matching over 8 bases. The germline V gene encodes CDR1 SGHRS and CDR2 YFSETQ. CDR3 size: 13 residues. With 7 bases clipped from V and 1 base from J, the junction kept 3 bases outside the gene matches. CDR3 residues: CASRDRLNYGYTF. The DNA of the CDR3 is TGCGCCAGCCGGGACAGGCTTAACTATGGCTACACCTTC.

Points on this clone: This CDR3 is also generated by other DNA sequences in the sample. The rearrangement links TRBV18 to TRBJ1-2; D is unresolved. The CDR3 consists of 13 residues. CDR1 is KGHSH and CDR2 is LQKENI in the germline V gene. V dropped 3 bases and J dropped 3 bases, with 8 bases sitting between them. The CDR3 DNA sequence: TGTGCCAGCTCACCCGGCCAGGACTATGGCTACACCTTC. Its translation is CASSPGQDYGYTF.

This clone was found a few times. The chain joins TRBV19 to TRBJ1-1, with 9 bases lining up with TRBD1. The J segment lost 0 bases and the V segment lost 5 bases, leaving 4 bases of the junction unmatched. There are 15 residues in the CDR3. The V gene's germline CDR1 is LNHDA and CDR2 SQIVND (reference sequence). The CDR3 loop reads CASSPGTGLNTEAFF. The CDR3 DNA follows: TGTGCCAGTAGTCCTGGGACAGGGCTGAACACTGAAGCTTTCTTT.

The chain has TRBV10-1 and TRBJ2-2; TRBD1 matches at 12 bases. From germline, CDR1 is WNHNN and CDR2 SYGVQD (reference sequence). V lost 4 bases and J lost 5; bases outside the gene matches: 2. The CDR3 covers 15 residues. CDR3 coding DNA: TGCGCCAGCAGTGGGGACAGGGGGCAAACCGGGGAGCTGTTTTTT. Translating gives CASSGDRGQTGELFF.

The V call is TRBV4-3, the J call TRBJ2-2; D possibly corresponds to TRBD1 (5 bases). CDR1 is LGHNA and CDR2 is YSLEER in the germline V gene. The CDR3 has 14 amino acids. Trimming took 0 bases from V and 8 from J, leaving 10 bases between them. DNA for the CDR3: TGCGCCAGCAGCCAAGAGACCAGGGCTGGGGAGCTGTTTTTT. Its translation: CASSQETRAGELFF.

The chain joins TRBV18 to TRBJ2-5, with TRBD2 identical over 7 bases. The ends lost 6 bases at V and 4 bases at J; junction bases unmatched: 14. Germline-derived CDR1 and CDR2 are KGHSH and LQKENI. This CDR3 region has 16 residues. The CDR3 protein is CASSLQTSRIAETQYF. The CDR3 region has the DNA TGTGCCAGCTCTCTTCAGACTAGCCGGATTGCAGAGACCCAGTACTTC.

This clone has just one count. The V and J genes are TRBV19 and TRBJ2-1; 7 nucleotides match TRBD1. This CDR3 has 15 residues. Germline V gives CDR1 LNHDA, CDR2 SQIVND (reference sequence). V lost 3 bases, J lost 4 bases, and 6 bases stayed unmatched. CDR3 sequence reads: CASSMGQGVYNEQFF. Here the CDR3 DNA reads TGTGCCAGTAGTATGGGGCAGGGGGTTTACAATGAGCAGTTCTTC.

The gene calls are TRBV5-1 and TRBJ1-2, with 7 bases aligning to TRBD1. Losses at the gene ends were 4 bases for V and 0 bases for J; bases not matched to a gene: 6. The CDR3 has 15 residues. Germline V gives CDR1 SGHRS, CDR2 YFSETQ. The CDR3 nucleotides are TGCGCCAGCAGCGACCAGGGGGGAGCTAACTATGGCTACACCTTC. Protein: CASSDQGGANYGYTF.

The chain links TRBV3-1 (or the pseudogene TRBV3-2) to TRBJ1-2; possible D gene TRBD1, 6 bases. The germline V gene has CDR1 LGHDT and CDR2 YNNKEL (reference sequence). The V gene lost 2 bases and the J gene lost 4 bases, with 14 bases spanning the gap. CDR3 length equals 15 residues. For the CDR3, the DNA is TGTGCCAGCAGCCAAAGCCCGGACAGTAGCTATGGCTACACCTTC. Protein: CASSQSPDSSYGYTF.

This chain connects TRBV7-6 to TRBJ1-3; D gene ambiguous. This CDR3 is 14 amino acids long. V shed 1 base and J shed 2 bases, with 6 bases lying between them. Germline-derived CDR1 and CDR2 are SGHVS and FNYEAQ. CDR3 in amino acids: CASSLDGAGNTIYF. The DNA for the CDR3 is TGTGCCAGCAGCTTAGACGGAGCTGGAAACACCATATATTTT. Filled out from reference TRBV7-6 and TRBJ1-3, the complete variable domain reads GAGVSQSPRYKVTKRGQDVALRCDPISGHVSLYWYRQALGQGPEFLTYFNYEAQQDKSGLPNDRFSAERPEGSISTLTIQRTEQRDSAMYRCASSLDGAGNTIYFGEGSWLTVV.

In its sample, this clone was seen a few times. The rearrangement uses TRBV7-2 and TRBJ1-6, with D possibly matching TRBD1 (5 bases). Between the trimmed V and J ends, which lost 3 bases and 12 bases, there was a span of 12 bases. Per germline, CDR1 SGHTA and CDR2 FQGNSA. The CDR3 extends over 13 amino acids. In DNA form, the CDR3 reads TGTGCCAGCAGCTTTGGGACTGCCTTACCCCTCCACTTT. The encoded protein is CASSFGTALPLHF.

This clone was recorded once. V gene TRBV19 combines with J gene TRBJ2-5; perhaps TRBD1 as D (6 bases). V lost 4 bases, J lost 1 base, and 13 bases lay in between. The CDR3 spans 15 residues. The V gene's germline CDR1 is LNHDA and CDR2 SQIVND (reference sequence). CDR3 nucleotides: TGTGCCAGTAGTAGAGGGACAACCTTCCAAGAGACCCAGTACTTC. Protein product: CASSRGTTFQETQYF.

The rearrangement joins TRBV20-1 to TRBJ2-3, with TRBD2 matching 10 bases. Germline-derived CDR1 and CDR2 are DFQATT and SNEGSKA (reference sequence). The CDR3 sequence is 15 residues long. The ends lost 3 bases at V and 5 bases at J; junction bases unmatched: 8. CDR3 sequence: CSASKAGGHKDTQYF. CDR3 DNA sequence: TGCAGTGCTAGTAAAGCGGGGGGGCATAAAGATACGCAGTATTTT.